The rows below give T cell receptor beta chains drawn from one sample of a study of Ad26.COV2.S vaccination and SARS-CoV-2 variants. The repertoire was sequenced with immunoSEQ multiplex PCR; TCRdb's copy has only in-frame clones and lacks some. The data show some 320,000 clones, 86% seen once. The sequences come from peripheral blood, collected in a trial of Ad26.COV2.S vaccine versus placebo. These receptors originate from a person aged 18 to 65 who received the Ad26.COV2.S COVID-19 vaccine or a placebo. Both conserved end residues are part of each CDR3.

V gene: TRBV7-2; J gene: TRBJ2-3; CDR3 protein: CASSLEGGPSDTQYF
V gene: TRBV19; J gene: TRBJ2-1; CDR3 protein: CASSMEGRGSYNEQFF
V gene: TRBV27; J gene: TRBJ1-4; CDR3 protein: CASSPPHEKLFF
V gene: TRBV19; J gene: TRBJ1-5; CDR3 protein: CASRGGKNSNQPQHF
V gene: TRBV5-6; J gene: TRBJ1-5; CDR3 protein: CASSADGRRGQPQHF
V gene: TRBV4-3; J gene: TRBJ1-1; CDR3 protein: CASSQDGLNTEAFF
V gene: TRBV5-4; J gene: TRBJ1-1; CDR3 protein: CASSFLNTEAFF
V gene: TRBV18; J gene: TRBJ1-3; CDR3 protein: CASSPPGTAGNTIYF
V gene: TRBV6-2/TRBV6-3; J gene: TRBJ1-1; CDR3 protein: CASSYPGAAFF
V gene: TRBV29-1; J gene: TRBJ2-3; CDR3 protein: CSVESPDTQYF
V gene: TRBV3-1/TRBV3-2; J gene: TRBJ1-1; CDR3 protein: CASSQGAGQGITEAFF
V gene: TRBV5-1; J gene: TRBJ2-7; CDR3 protein: CASSLFTSGMGEQYF
V gene: TRBV7-2; J gene: TRBJ2-1; CDR3 protein: CASSLGLRWTGYLEQFF
V gene: TRBV6-5; J gene: TRBJ1-1; CDR3 protein: CASSPVKGTEAFF
V gene: TRBV7-9; J gene: TRBJ2-7; CDR3 protein: CASSSGAGAEPNYEQYF
V gene: TRBV18; J gene: TRBJ1-1; CDR3 protein: CASSGTGMNTEAFF